Sequencing of this TCR beta chain was carried out in a study of T-cell memory formation after mild COVID-19 (dated by TCRdb to the early 2020s). Notes on the research overall: Most TCR sequence clusters were specific to one of the two donors. In two donors, T-cell clones that expanded and contracted after mild COVID-19 were followed by sequencing TCRalpha and TCRbeta repertoires longitudinally. Two young, previously healthy adult volunteers, one female and one male, were included in the cohort. The paper's findings and limits, for the study overall: Only a couple of mild cases were covered in the study, and larger cohorts including severe cases with pre-infection samples were considered necessary. Contracting CD4+ clones were located mainly in the CM and EM memory subsets, whereas CD8+ clones were found to be enriched in EMRA. Some responding clones were found in pre-infection memory, which suggests that pre-existing cross-reactive memory T cells took part in the SARS-CoV-2 response. Balanced CD4/CD8 phenotypes were observed for clones contracting from day 15 to 85, whereas a bias towards CD4+ was observed for a second wave of clones expanding from day 15 to 37. SARS-CoV-2 specificity of the second-wave clones peaking on day 37 was not confirmed.

Ficoll-Paque density gradient centrifugation was used to isolate PBMCs. The germline V gene specifies SQVTM as CDR1 and ANQGSEA as CDR2. Germline trimming amounts to 7 bases on V and 4 bases on J, with 3 as the count of junction bases outside the gene matches. From the cysteine up to the phenylalanine, the CDR3 has a length of 13 residues. Only CDR3 DNA remains: 39 bases, in frame from the first base. TCRdb lists the instrument as Illumina NovaSeq 6000. TCRalpha and TCRbeta cDNA libraries were built by 5'RACE with constant-segment primers, adding sample barcodes and unique molecular identifiers. RNA was extracted from every sample with Trizol reagent. Library amplification was performed in two PCR steps, and a second sample barcode and Illumina TruSeq adapters were introduced in the second step. The libraries were sequenced on an Illumina NovaSeq using 2 x 150 bp paired-end reads. As for the original processing: With migec v1.2.7, reads were demultiplexed and then collapsed into UMI-guided consensus sequences. Using mixcr v2.1.11, UMI consensuses were aligned to TRA and TRB V and J templates and then assembled into clonotypes. Clonotypes were classified as expanded or contracted when called significant by both edgeR and NoisET, with noise models trained on biological replicates. For edgeR calls, the cutoffs were a false discovery rate-adjusted p below 0.01 and a log2 fold-change threshold of 1. As an exploratory analysis of dynamics, max-normalized trajectories of the 1000 most abundant clonotypes were examined by PCA with hierarchical clustering. Separately sequenced CD4+ and CD8+ repertoires were used to assign a CD4 or CD8 phenotype to each responding clone. In TCRdb, the public reads were trimmed at Q25 with fastp and aligned with MiXCR, with productive beta chains retained. Identical CDR3 proteins give one entry, which carries the most common genes and DNA. The V and J calls were determined by TCRdb, not by the authors. The sample records hundreds of thousands of distinct CDR3 sequences, roughly a fifth of which are singletons. The ten largest clones add up to more than 20% of the sample.

About this clonotype itself: Its antigen is not yet known. Base qualities are missing; no much larger clone stands one base away.

The chain joins TRBV29-1 to TRBJ2-2, and TRBD1 matches 10 of the central bases. The receptor was isolated from a man aged 18 to 30 who had mild COVID-19 (a few samples of this study predate the infection). The sample titles of this study are shuffled in the database, so cell type and time point are left out; the donor was told from shared clones. The material sequenced was PBMCs or a T cell subset sorted from them (not recorded which). CDR3 loop: CSAGQGSTGELFF. At the DNA level, the sequence is TGCAGCGCGGGACAGGGGTCCACCGGGGAGCTGTTTTTT.